These 19 T cell receptor beta chains were all obtained from the same sample, sequenced in a study of beta chain features in type 1 diabetes. Overall study results and limits: A moderate, significant TCRB CDR3 shortening appeared in type 1 diabetes across four CD4+ subsets.

The sequenced template was cDNA made from the entire isolated RNA. Assay: immunoSEQ multiplex PCR; the TCRdb copy retains only in-frame clones and omits some. The sample consists of around 600,000 clones, about an eighth of them appearing once. The antigens these receptors bind are not known. Input material: naive CD4+ T cells from blood. The receptors originated from a man in his thirties or forties with type 1 diabetes.

This clone was seen more than once but under ten times. The chain has TRBV5-1 and TRBJ2-1; perhaps D is TRBD1 or TRBD2 (6 bases each). The length of the CDR3 is 13 residues. V lost 2 bases, J lost 7 bases, and 10 bases lay in between. CDR1 is SGHRS, CDR2 YFSETQ, per germline. Here the CDR3 reads CASSFEGGNEQFF. CDR3 coding DNA: TGCGCCAGCAGCTTCGAAGGGGGGAATGAGCAGTTCTTC. Filled out from reference TRBV5-1 and TRBJ2-1, the complete variable domain reads KAGVTQTPRYLIKTRGQQVTLSCSPISGHRSVSWYQQTPGQGLQFLFEYFSETQRNKGNFPGRFSGRQFSNSRSEMNVSTLELGDSALYLCASSFEGGNEQFFGPGTRLTVL.

This clone was counted only a few times. The chain is built from TRBV7-9 and TRBJ1-2; 8 bases match TRBD1. Germline CDR1 is SEHNR and CDR2 is FQNEAQ (reference sequence). The length of the CDR3 is 13 residues. With 7 bases clipped from V and 6 bases from J, the junction kept 7 bases outside the gene matches. The CDR3 nucleotides are TGTGCCAGCACCCTGACAGGGGTCCATGGCTACACCTTC. Protein sequence: CASTLTGVHGYTF. The variable domain in full, completed from reference TRBV7-9 and TRBJ1-2, reads DTGVSQNPRHKITKRGQNVTFRCDPISEHNRLYWYRQTLGQGPEFLTYFQNEAQLEKSRLLSDRFSAERPKGSFSTLEIQRTEQGDSAMYLCASTLTGVHGYTFGSGTRLTVV.

This clone has a handful of counts. V and J are TRBV5-1 and TRBJ2-3; D is unclear. CDR1 is SGHRS and CDR2 is YFSETQ in the germline V gene. V shed 4 bases and J shed 3 bases, with 15 bases lying between them. The CDR3 extends over 15 amino acids. CDR3 nucleotides: TGCGCCAGCAGCACGCGCCTCCCAGAGACAGATACGCAGTATTTT. Protein: CASSTRLPETDTQYF. The full variable domain, completed using reference TRBV5-1 and TRBJ2-3, is KAGVTQTPRYLIKTRGQQVTLSCSPISGHRSVSWYQQTPGQGLQFLFEYFSETQRNKGNFPGRFSGRQFSNSRSEMNVSTLELGDSALYLCASSTRLPETDTQYFGPGTRLTVL.

This clone came up a few times. This chain links TRBV6-5 with TRBJ2-3; 7 bases are shared with TRBD1. The V segment lost 5 bases and the J segment 9 bases; nucleotides outside the gene matches: 5. This CDR3 spans 12 amino acids. Per the germline V gene, CDR1 is MNHEY and CDR2 is SVGAGI. The CDR3 coding sequence is TGTGCCAGCAGTGACAGGGTACGCACGCAGTATTTT. Amino acid sequence: CASSDRVRTQYF.

This chain links TRBV9 with TRBJ2-1, with 8 bases fitting TRBD2. Germline-derived CDR1 and CDR2 are SGDLS and YYNGEE. V lost 3 bases to trimming and J lost 7 bases; unmatched junction nucleotides: 9. The CDR3 is made up of 15 amino acids. CDR3 protein: CASSGTSILVNEQFF. CDR3 sequence (DNA): TGTGCCAGCAGCGGGACTAGCATCCTCGTTAATGAGCAGTTCTTC.

The table lists this clone with a few counts. Different DNA sequences within this sample yield the same CDR3. The chain joins TRBV7-9 to TRBJ2-7; D unresolved. V lost 5 bases and J 4 bases, leaving 9 bases between the germline ends. The germline V gene encodes CDR1 SEHNR and CDR2 FQNEAQ (reference sequence). CDR3 length: 12 amino acids. CDR3 residues: CASSLVSYEQYF. Written as DNA, the CDR3 is TGTGCCAGCAGCCTTGTATCTTACGAGCAGTACTTC.

A single count supports this clone. The chain employs TRBV7-3 and TRBJ2-7; D remains unclear. The V end was cut by 1 base, the J end by 5 bases, with 9 bases between. Looked up from germline, CDR1 is SGHTA and CDR2 is FQGTGA. The CDR3 covers 13 residues. The CDR3 region has the DNA TGTGCCAGCAGCTTAATGGATTCGCACGAGCAGTACTTC. As protein: CASSLMDSHEQYF.

This clone was picked up a small number of times. The rearrangement joins TRBV30 to TRBJ2-2; 11 positions agree with TRBD2. The CDR3 is 18 amino acids. In germline, CDR1 is GTSNPN, CDR2 SVGIG (reference sequence). V gave up 0 bases and J gave up 6 bases; unmatched junction bases: 12. The CDR3 is CAWSVRLAGTFRPGELFF. DNA of the CDR3: TGTGCCTGGAGTGTCCGACTAGCGGGGACCTTTCGCCCCGGGGAGCTGTTTTTT.

The chain uses TRBV7-8 and TRBJ1-4; D may be TRBD1 (6 bases). Per germline, CDR1 SGHVS and CDR2 FQNEAQ. Trimming cost V 5 bases and J 4 bases, with 14 bases left between them. CDR3 size: 15 residues. The CDR3 here is CASSPRGVNNEKLFF. The CDR3 region has the DNA TGTGCCAGCAGCCCAAGGGGGGTGAATAATGAAAAACTGTTTTTT.

This clone was seen only a few times. The chain couples TRBV18 to TRBJ2-5; unclear D gene. V was pared by 0 bases and J by 4 bases, with 12 bases between. The CDR3 totals 15 residues. Germline-derived CDR1 and CDR2 are KGHSH and LQKENI. The CDR3 is CASSPPSVSRETQYF. The CDR3 DNA is TGTGCCAGCTCACCACCTTCAGTGAGCAGAGAGACCCAGTACTTC.

The CDR3 DNA follows: TGTGCCAGCAGCCCCGCGGGGCTGATTAATGAAAAACTGTTTTTT. It specifies CASSPAGLINEKLFF. The J gene is TRBJ1-4, the V gene TRBV9; tentatively, D is TRBD1 (5 bases). Trimming took 4 bases from V and 4 from J, leaving 14 bases between them. Germline CDR1 is SGDLS and CDR2 is YYNGEE. The CDR3 spans 15 residues.

The chain uses TRBV9 and TRBJ2-4, with 7 nucleotides matching TRBD1. Germline assignment: CDR1 SGDLS and CDR2 YYNGEE. The V segment lost 0 bases and the J segment 2 bases; nucleotides outside the gene matches: 2. The CDR3 is 15 amino acids. The CDR3 nucleotides are TGTGCCAGCAGCGTAGAGGGACAGTCCAAAAACATTCAGTACTTC. Its translation is CASSVEGQSKNIQYF.

This clone was seen a handful of times. The chain joins TRBV5-1 to TRBJ1-6; D might be TRBD1 (6 bases). Germline CDR1 and CDR2: SGHRS and YFSETQ. This CDR3 contains 13 residues. Trimming took 7 bases from V and 7 from J, leaving 12 bases between them. The CDR3 reads CASCEGENSPLHF. CDR3 DNA: TGCGCCAGCTGTGAGGGGGAGAATTCACCCCTCCACTTT.

In its sample, this clone was seen a few times. J is TRBJ2-5 and V is TRBV15; TRBD1 might be the D (5 bases). Per germline, CDR1 LNHNV and CDR2 YYDKDF (reference sequence). There are 13 residues in the CDR3. Trimming shortened V by 0 bases and J by 7 bases, and 9 bases separated the two germline ends. The CDR3 protein is CATSRDRGSTQYF. DNA of the CDR3: TGTGCCACCAGCAGAGATAGGGGTTCGACCCAGTACTTC.

Only a few counts were recorded for this clone. The rearrangement links TRBV7-2 to TRBJ2-7, with a possible D match to TRBD2 (6 bases). V lost 6 bases to trimming and J lost 1 base, with 28 bases between them. The CDR3 length is 19 residues. Germline lookup yields CDR1 SGHTA and CDR2 FQGNSA. CDR3 amino acids: CASSVSLRTLATTSYEQYF. The CDR3 DNA reads TGTGCCAGCAGTGTTAGCCTCCGCACCCTAGCGACTACGTCCTACGAGCAGTACTTC.

This chain joins TRBV2 and TRBJ1-1; 12 nucleotides match TRBD1. J lost 3 bases, V lost 8 bases, and 7 bases had no gene match. CDR1 is SNHLY, CDR2 FYNNEI, per germline. The CDR3 is 15 amino acids. This chain's CDR3 is CASGGQGALDTEAFF. As DNA, the CDR3 is TGTGCCAGCGGGGGACAGGGGGCTCTCGACACTGAAGCTTTCTTT.

This clone was counted only a few times. The V gene is TRBV4-3, the J gene TRBJ2-7; a weak D match, TRBD2 (6 bases). The CDR3 totals 15 residues. Germline V CDR1 and CDR2: LGHNA, YSLEER. The V and J ends lost 4 bases and 5 bases respectively, with 18 bases between them. The CDR3 nucleotides read TGCGCCAGCAGCCGAGCCGGGCCCCCGGGGGACGAGCAGTACTTC. Translating it yields CASSRAGPPGDEQYF.

This clone came up a few times. V and J are TRBV25-1 and TRBJ1-1; D not certain. The CDR3 spans 13 residues. Germline CDR1 MGHDK, CDR2 SYGVNS. V shed 3 bases and J shed 7 bases, with 12 bases lying between them. The CDR3 bases are TGTGCCAGCAGTGACGCTGGGTTGCGTGAAGCTTTCTTT. Translating gives CASSDAGLREAFF.

The chain uses TRBV6-5 and TRBJ2-7, with a possible D match to TRBD2 (5 bases). The V end was cut by 0 bases, the J end by 5 bases, with 11 bases between. CDR3 length: 14 amino acids. The germline CDR1 and CDR2 sequences are MNHEY and SVGAGI. The chain's CDR3 is CASSYSLRAHEQYF. CDR3 DNA: TGTGCCAGCAGTTACTCGTTGCGGGCACACGAGCAGTACTTC.